The clone carrying this TCR beta chain was recorded at least ten times. The antigen remains unidentified. It was approximately 9.7 ml of fresh peripheral blood that supplied the PBMCs. Amplification of TCR beta CDR3 regions was performed using RNA transcripts as template. TCR CDR3 regions were first amplified by RT-PCR with HTBI primers. MiXCR was run by TCRdb on the multiplex PCR reads, yielding one entry per CDR3 protein. The sample records 500,000 or so distinct CDR3 sequences, approximately 17% being singletons. This entry belongs to a study of T cells in Graves' hyperthyroidism and ophthalmopathy. Study in general: Once the initial diagnosis was made, peripheral blood was obtained before any treatment. Study findings and constraints: Ophthalmopathy was told apart from stable hyperthyroidism by a 13 V-J model. Clonotypes that were expanded in thyroid above 0.001 mostly appeared in blood too.

Germline CDR1 and CDR2: MNHNS and SASEGT. J lost 9 bases, V lost 5 bases, and 12 bases had no gene match. The CDR3 has 14 amino acids. The clonotype comes from a woman under 30 with Graves' ophthalmopathy. Input material: blood. The gene calls are TRBV6-1 and TRBJ1-2, with TRBD1 identical over 7 bases. DNA for the CDR3: TGTGCCAGCAGTAGTCTCAGGGGGACCATGCGCTACACCTTC. Translation: CASSSLRGTMRYTF.